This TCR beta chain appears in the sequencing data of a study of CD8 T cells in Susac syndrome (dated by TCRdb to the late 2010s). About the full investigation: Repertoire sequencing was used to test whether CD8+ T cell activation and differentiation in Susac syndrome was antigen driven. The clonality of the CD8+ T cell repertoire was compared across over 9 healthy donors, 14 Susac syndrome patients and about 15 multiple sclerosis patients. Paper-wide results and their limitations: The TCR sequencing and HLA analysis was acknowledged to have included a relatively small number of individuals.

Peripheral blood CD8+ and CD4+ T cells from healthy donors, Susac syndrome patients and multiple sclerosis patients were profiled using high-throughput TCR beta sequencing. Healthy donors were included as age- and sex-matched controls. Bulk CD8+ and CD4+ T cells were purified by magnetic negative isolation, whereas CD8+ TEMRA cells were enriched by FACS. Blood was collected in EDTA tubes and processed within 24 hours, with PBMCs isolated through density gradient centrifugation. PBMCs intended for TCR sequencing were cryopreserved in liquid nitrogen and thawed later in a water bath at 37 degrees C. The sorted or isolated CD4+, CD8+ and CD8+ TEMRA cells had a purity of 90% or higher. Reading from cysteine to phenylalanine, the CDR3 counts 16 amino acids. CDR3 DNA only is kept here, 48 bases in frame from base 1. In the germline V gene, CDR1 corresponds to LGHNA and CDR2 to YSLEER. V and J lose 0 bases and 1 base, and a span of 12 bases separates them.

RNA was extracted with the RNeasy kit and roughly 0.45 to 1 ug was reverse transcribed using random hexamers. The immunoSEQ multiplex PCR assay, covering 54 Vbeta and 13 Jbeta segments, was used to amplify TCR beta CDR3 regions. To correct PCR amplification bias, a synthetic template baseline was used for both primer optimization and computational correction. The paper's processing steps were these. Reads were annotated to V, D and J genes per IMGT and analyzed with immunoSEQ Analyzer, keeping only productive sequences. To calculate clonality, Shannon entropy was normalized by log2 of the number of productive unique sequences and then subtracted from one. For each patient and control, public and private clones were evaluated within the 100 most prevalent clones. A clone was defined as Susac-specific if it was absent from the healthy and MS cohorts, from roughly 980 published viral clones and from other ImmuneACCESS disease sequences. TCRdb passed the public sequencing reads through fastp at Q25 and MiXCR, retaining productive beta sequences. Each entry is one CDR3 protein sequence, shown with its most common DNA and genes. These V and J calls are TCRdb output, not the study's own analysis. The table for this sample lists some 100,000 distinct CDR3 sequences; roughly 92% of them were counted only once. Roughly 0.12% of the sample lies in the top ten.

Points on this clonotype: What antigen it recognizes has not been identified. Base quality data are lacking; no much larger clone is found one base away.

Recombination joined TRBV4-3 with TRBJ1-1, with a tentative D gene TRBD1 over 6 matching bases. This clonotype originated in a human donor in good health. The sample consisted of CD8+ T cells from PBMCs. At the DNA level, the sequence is TGCGCCAGCAGCCAAGATACTGGACAGCAGAACACTGAAGCTTTCTTT. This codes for CASSQDTGQQNTEAFF.